The subject of this entry is one TCR beta chain. This sample was taken from a study of OX40 agonist ivuxolimab in advanced cancers. Sequenced by immunoSEQ multiplex PCR; TCRdb stores in-frame clones only, minus some. The data hold about 60,000 clones, with around 85% observed a single time. The sequences come from CD4+ or CD8+ T cells sorted from blood, collected in a trial of the OX40 agonist ivuxolimab. This clonotype was sampled from an adult with an advanced solid tumor such as melanoma, head and neck, liver or kidney cancer.

This chain's CDR3 is CASSPGPNTEAFF. The CDR3, as DNA: TGTGCCAGTAGTCCCGGACCGAACACTGAAGCTTTCTTT. This sequence joins TRBV19 and TRBJ1-1, with D hard to call. There are 13 residues in the CDR3. CDR1 LNHDA and CDR2 SQIVND come from the germline V gene (reference sequence). V was clipped by 5 bases and J by 1 base, with 8 bases between them.